The T cell receptor (beta chain) under discussion was sequenced for a study of blood T cell repertoires in COVID-19. About the research overall: Italy, Spain and the United States were the sources of the convalescent and acute COVID-19 samples. Nucleic acid was either cDNA or gDNA, and it came from T cells, B-cell-depleted T cells, or PBMCs.

As handled by the study authors: Counts of nucleated cells, estimated from reference gene primer amplification, were obtained. Assay used: immunoSEQ multiplex PCR; TCRdb lists only in-frame clones, some missing. V and J calls plus clone size are reproduced from that table; the DNA served to infer D and trimming. The data hold about 15,000 clones, with less than 80% observed a single time. Germline V gene sequence: CDR1 SGHTS, CDR2 YDEGEE. Trimming removed 1 base from V and 5 bases from J; junction bases left unmatched: 3. This CDR3 region has 15 residues. The sample comprised peripheral blood. V usage is TRBV5-8 and J usage is TRBJ2-2; 9 nucleotides line up with TRBD1. This clonotype was obtained from a man between 65 and 80 years old with active or convalescent COVID-19. CDR3 region: CASSLYRGPTGELFF. For the CDR3, the DNA is TGTGCCAGCAGCTTGTACAGGGGGCCGACCGGGGAGCTGTTTTTT. The variable domain in full, with the rest retrieved from reference TRBV5-8 and TRBJ2-2, is EAGVTQSPTHLIKTRGQQATLRCSPISGHTSVYWYQQALGLGLQFLLWYDEGEERNRGNFPPRFSGRQFPNYSSELNVNALELEDSALYLCASSLYRGPTGELFFGEGSRLTVL.